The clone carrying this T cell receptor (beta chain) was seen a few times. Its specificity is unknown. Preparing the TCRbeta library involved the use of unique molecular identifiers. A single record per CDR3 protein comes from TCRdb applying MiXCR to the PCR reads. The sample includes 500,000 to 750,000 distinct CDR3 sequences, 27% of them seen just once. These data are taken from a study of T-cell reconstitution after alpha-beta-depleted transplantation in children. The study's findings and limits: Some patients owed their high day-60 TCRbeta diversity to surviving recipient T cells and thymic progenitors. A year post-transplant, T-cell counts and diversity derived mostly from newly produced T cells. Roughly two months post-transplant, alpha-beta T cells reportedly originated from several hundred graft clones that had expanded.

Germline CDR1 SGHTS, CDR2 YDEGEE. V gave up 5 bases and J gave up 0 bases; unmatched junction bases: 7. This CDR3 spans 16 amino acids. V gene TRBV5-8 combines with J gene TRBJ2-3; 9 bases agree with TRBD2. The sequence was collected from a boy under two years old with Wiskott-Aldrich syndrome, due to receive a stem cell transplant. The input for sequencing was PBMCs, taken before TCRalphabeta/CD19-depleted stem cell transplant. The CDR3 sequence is CASSSGTSSSTDTQYF. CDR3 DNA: TGTGCCAGCAGTTCCGGGACTAGCTCAAGCACAGATACGCAGTATTTT.